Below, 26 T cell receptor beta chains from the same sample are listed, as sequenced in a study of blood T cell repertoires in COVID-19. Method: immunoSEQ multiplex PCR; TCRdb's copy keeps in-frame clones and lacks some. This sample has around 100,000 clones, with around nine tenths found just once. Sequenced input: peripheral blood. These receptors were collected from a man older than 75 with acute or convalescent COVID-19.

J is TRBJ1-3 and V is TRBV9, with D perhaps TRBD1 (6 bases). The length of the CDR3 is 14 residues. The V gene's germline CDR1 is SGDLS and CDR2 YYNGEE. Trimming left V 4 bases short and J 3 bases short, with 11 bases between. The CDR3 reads CASSIQGSGNTIYF. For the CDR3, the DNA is TGTGCCAGCAGCATACAGGGTAGTGGAAACACCATATATTTT.

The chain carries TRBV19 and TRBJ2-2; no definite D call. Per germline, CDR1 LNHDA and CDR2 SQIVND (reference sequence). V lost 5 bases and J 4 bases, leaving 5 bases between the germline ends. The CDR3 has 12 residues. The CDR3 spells CASSLSTGELFF. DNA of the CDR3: TGTGCCAGTAGTCTGAGCACCGGGGAGCTGTTTTTT.

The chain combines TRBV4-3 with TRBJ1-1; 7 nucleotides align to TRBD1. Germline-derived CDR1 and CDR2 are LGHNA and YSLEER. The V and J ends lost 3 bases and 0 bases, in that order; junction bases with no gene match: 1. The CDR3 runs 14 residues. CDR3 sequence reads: CASSHDRVNTEAFF. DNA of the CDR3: TGCGCCAGCAGCCACGACAGGGTGAACACTGAAGCTTTCTTT.

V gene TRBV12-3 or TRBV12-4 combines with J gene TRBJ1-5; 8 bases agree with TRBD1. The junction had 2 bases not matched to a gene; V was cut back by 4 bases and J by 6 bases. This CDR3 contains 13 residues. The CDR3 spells CASSYGTGQPQHF. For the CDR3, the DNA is TGTGCCAGCAGTTATGGGACAGGTCAGCCCCAGCATTTT.

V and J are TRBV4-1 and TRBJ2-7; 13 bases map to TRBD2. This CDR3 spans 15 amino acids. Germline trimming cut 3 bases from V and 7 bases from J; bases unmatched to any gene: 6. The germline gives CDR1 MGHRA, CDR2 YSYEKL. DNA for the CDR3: TGCGCCAGCAGCCACCGGACTAGCGGGAGTTATGAGCAGTACTTC. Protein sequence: CASSHRTSGSYEQYF.

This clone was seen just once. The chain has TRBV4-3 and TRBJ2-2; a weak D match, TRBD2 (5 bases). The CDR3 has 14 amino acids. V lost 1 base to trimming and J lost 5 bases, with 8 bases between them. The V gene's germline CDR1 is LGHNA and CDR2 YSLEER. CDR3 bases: TGCGCCAGCAGCCAAGGAACGGGGACCGGGGAGCTGTTTTTT. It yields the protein CASSQGTGTGELFF.

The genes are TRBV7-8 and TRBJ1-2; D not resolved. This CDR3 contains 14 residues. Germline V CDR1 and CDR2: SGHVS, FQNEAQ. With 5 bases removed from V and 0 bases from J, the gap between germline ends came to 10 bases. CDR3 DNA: TGTGCCAGCAGCCCGAACAACGCTAACTATGGCTACACCTTC. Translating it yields CASSPNNANYGYTF.

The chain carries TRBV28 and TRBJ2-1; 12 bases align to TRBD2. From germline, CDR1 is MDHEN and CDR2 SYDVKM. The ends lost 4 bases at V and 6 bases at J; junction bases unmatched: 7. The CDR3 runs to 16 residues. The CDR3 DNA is TGTGCCAGCAGTTATCTAGCGGGAGGGCCCTTCAATGAGCAGTTCTTC. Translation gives CASSYLAGGPFNEQFF.

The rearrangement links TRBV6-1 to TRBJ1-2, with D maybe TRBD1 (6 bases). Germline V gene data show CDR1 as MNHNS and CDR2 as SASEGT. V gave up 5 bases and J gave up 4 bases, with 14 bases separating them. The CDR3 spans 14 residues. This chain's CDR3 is CASSHRTALYGYTF. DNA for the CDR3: TGTGCCAGCAGTCACCGGACAGCTCTCTATGGCTACACCTTC.

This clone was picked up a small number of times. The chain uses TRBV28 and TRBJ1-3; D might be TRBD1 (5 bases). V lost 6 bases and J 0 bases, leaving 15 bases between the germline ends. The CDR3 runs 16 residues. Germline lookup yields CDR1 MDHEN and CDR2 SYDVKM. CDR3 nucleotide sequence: TGTGCCAGCAGCTTTCCCGGACACAGCTCTGGAAACACCATATATTTT. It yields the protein CASSFPGHSSGNTIYF. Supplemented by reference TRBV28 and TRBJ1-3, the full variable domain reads DVKVTQSSRYLVKRTGEKVFLECVQDMDHENMFWYRQDPGLGLRLIYFSYDVKMKEKGDIPEGYSVSREKKERFSLILESASTNQTSMYLCASSFPGHSSGNTIYFGEGSWLTVV.

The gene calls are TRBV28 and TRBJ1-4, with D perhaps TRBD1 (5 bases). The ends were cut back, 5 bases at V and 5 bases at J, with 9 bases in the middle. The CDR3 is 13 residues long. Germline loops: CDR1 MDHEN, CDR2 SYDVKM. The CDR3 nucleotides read TGTGCCAGCAGTCCGACAGAAAATGAAAAACTGTTTTTT. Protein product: CASSPTENEKLFF.

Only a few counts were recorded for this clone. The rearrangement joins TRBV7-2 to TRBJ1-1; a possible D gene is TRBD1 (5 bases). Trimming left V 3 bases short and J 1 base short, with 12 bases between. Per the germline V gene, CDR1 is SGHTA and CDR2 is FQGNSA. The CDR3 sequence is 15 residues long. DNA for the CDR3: TGTGCCAGCAGCTTCTTAACAGGCCCGAACACTGAAGCTTTCTTT. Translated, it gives CASSFLTGPNTEAFF.

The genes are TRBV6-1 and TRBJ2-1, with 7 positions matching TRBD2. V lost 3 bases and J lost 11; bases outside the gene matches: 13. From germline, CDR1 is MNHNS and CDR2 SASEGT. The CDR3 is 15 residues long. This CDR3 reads CASSESPGGVGKQFF. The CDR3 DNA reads TGTGCCAGCAGTGAGAGCCCTGGGGGGGTCGGCAAGCAGTTCTTC.

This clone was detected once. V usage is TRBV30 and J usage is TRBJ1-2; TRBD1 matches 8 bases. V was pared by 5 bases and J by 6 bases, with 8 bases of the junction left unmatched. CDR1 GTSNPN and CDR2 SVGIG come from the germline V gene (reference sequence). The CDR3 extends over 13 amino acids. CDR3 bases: TGTGCCTGGGGACAGGGCCTGGCTCATGGCTACACCTTC. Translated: CAWGQGLAHGYTF.

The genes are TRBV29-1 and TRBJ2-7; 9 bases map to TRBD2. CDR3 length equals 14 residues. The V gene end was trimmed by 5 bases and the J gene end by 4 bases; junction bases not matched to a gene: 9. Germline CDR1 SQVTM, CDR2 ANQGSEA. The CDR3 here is CSVSTSGLEYEQYF. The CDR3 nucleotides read TGCAGCGTTAGTACTAGCGGGCTGGAATACGAGCAGTACTTC.

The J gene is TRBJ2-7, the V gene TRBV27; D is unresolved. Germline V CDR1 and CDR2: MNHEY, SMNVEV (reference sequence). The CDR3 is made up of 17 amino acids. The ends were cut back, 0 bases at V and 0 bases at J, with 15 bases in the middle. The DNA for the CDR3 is TGTGCCAGCAGTTTATCGAGAGAGGCTTCATCCTCCTACGAGCAGTACTTC. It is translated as CASSLSREASSSYEQYF.

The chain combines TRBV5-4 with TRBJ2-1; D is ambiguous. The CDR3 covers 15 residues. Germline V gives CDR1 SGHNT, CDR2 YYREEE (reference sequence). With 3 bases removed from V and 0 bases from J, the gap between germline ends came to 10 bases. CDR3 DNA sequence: TGTGCCAGCAGCTCATTATCCAGCTCCTACAATGAGCAGTTCTTC. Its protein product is CASSSLSSSYNEQFF. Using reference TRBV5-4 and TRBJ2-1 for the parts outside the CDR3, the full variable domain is ETGVTQSPTHLIKTRGQQVTLRCSSQSGHNTVSWYQQALGQGPQFIFQYYREEENGRGNFPPRFSGLQFPNYSSELNVNALELDDSALYLCASSSLSSSYNEQFFGPGTRLTVL.

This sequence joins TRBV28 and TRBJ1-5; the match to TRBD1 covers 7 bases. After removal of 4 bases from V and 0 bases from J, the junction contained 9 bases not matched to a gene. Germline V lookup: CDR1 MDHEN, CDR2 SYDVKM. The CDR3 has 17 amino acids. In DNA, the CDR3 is TGTGCCAGCAGTTCCCAAGGGGGCGAGGATAGCAATCAGCCCCAGCATTTT. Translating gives CASSSQGGEDSNQPQHF.

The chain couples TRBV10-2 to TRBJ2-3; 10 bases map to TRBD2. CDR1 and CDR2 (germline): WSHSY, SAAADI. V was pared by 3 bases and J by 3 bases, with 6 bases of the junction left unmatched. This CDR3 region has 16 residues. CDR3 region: CASSETLAGETDTQYF. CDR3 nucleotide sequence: TGCGCCAGCAGTGAAACCCTAGCGGGAGAAACAGATACGCAGTATTTT.

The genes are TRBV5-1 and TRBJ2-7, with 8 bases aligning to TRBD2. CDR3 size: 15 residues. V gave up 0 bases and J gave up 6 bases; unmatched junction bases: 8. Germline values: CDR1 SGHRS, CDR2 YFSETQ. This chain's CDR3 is CASSLGAGEGTEQYF. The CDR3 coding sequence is TGCGCCAGCAGCTTGGGAGCGGGAGAGGGGACCGAGCAGTACTTC.

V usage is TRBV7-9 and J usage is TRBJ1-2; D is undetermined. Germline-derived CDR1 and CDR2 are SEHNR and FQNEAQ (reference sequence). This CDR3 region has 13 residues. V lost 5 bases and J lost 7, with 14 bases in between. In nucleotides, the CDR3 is TGTGCCAGCAGCGTCGGGGATGAGGGTGGCTACACCTTC. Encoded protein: CASSVGDEGGYTF.

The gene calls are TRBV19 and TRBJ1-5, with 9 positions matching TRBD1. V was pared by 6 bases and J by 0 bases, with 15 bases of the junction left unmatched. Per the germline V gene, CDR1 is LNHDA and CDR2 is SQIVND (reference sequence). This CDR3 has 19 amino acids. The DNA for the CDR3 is TGTGCCAGTAGGACCCGGGGACAGGGACGGGATTATAGCAATCAGCCCCAGCATTTT. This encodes CASRTRGQGRDYSNQPQHF. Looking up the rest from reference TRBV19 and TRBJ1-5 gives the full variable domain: DGGITQSPKYLFRKEGQNVTLSCEQNLNHDAMYWYRQDPGQGLRLIYYSQIVNDFQKGDIAEGYSVSREKKESFPLTVTSAQKNPTAFYLCASRTRGQGRDYSNQPQHFGDGTRLSIL.

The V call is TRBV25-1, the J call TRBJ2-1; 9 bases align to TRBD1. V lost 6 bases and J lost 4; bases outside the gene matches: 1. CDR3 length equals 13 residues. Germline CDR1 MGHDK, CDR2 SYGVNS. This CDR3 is CASSGTGYNEQFF. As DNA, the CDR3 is TGTGCCAGCAGCGGGACAGGGTACAATGAGCAGTTCTTC.

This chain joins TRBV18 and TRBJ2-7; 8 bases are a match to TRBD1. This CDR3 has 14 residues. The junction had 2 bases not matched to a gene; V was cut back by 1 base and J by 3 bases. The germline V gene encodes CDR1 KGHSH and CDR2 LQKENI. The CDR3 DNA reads TGTGCCAGCTCACCACGACAGGGGATCTACGAGCAGTACTTC. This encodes CASSPRQGIYEQYF. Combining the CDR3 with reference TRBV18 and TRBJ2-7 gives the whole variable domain NAGVMQNPRHLVRRRGQEARLRCSPMKGHSHVYWYRQLPEEGLKFMVYLQKENIIDESGMPKERFSAEFPKEGPSILRIQQVVRGDSAAYFCASSPRQGIYEQYFGPGTRLTVT.

The chain's CDR3 is CASSISGLAGVNSYEQYF. CDR3 nucleotide sequence: TGTGCCAGCAGCATAAGCGGGCTAGCGGGAGTGAACTCCTACGAGCAGTACTTC. This sequence joins TRBV7-9 and TRBJ2-7; 10 bases match TRBD2. The junction had 13 bases not matched to a gene; V was cut back by 5 bases and J by 0 bases. The CDR3 loop spans 18 amino acids. Germline V gene sequence: CDR1 SEHNR, CDR2 FQNEAQ (reference sequence).

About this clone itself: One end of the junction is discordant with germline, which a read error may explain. The DNA of the CDR3 is TGTGCTAGCAGCTTGGGACTTGGAGGGGCCGGGGAGCTGTTTTTT. Amino acids: CASSLGLGGAGELFF. The chain employs TRBV7-7 and TRBJ2-2; possible D gene TRBD2, 6 bases. This CDR3 is built from 15 residues. The germline CDR1 and CDR2 sequences are SSHAT and FNYEAQ (reference sequence).